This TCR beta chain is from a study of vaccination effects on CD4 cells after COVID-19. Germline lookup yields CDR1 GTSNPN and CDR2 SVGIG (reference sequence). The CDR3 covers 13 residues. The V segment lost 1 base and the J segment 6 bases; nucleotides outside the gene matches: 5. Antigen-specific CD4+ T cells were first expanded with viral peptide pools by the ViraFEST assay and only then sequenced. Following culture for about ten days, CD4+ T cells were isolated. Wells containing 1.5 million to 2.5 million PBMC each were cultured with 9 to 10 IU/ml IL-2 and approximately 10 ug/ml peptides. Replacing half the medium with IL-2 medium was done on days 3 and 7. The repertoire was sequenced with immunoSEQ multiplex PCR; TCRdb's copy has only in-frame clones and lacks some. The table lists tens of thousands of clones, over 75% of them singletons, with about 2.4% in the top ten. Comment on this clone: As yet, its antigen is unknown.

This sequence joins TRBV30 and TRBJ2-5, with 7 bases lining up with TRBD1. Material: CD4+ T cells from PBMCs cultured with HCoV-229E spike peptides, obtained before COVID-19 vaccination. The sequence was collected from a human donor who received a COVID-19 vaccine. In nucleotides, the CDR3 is TGTGCCTGGAGTGAGGGGGCGCTTAAGACCCAGTACTTC. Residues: CAWSEGALKTQYF.